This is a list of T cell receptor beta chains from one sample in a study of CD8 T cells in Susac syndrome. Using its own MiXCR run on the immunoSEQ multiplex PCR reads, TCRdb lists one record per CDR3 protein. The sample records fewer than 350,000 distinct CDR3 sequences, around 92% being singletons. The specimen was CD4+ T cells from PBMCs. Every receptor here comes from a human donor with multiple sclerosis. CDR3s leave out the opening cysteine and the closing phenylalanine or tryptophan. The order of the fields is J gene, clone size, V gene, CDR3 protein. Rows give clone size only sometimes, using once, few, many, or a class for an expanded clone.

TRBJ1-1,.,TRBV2,ASTSEFGNTEAF
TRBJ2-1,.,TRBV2,ASNTGTGGGEQF
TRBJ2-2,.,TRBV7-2,ASSSTGLAGAGGELF
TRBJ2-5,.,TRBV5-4,ASSSSGLGETQY
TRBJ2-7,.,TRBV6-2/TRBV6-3,ASTARRSYEQY
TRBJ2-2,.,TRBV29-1,SVSRLAGVTGELF
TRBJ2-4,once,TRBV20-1,SASWLAAAKNIQY
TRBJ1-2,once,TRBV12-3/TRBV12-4,ASRGGDYGYT
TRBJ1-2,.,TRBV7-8,ASSPRTVSNYGYT
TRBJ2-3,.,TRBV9,ASSVMGQGGDTQY
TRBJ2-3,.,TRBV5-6,ASRPLAGGPAYTQY
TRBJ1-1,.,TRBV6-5,ASSYSAWGGQAF
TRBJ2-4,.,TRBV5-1,ASSSNVAPGAKNIQY
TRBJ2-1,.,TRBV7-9,ASSLGGSTANNEQF
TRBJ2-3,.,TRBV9,ASSGRYGWTATDTQY
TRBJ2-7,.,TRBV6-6,ASSYGVRARNEQY
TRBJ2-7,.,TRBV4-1,ASSQSLASYEQY
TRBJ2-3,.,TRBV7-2,ASSPRLAGYTDTQY
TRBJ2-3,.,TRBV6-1,ASIPGQYTDTQY
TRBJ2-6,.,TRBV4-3,ASSQEMSRGGANVLT
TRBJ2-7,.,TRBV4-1,ASSQAPRLAGIPLEQY
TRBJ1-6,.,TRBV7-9,ASTPPIGLGESSPLH